Each of the 26 T cell receptor beta chains below was sequenced from the same sample in a study of long-term antiretroviral therapy in people with HIV. An immunoSEQ assay, version v3.0, was performed at survey level. Assay used: immunoSEQ multiplex PCR; TCRdb lists only in-frame clones, some missing. The table records 38,000 or so clones, over 90% of them present only once. Sequences were derived from unsorted PBMCs, sampled approximately 9.5 years after starting antiretroviral therapy. The source is a man aged 25 to 40 with HIV.

About this clone itself: Distinct nucleotide sequences in the sample also encode this CDR3. CDR3 in DNA: TGTGCCAGCAGCTTGGAGGGAAACACCATATATTTT. It encodes CASSLEGNTIYF. The chain employs TRBV5-5 and TRBJ1-3; D not certain. Trimming removed 0 bases from V and 4 bases from J, with 2 bases in between. The CDR3 consists of 12 residues. CDR1 and CDR2 (germline): SGHKS, YYEKEE (reference sequence). The full variable domain, its missing parts supplied by reference TRBV5-5 and TRBJ1-3, is DAGVTQSPTHLIKTRGQQVTLRCSPISGHKSVSWYQQVLGQGPQFIFQYYEKEERGRGNFPDRFSARQFPNYSSELNVNALLLGDSALYLCASSLEGNTIYFGEGSWLTVV.

This clone was seen just once. The chain combines TRBV30 with TRBJ2-4; D possibly corresponds to TRBD1 (5 bases). Deletions cut 0 bases from V and 1 base from J, with 10 bases between. Germline CDR1 and CDR2: GTSNPN and SVGIG (reference sequence). This CDR3 is built from 15 residues. DNA of the CDR3: TGTGCCTGGAGTGTGGGGCAGAATGCCAAAAACATTCAGTACTTC. It codes for CAWSVGQNAKNIQYF.

The J gene is TRBJ2-4, the V gene TRBV9; D is undetermined. Germline CDR1 is SGDLS and CDR2 is YYNGEE. The length of the CDR3 is 13 residues. The germline V and J ends were trimmed by 4 bases and 5 bases, with 10 bases remaining between them. Here the CDR3 reads CASSFRPENIQYF. The CDR3 nucleotides read TGTGCCAGCAGCTTTAGACCCGAAAACATTCAGTACTTC.

The CDR3: CASSEARQSAYEQYF. For the CDR3, the DNA is TGTGCCAGCAGTGAAGCCCGGCAGTCTGCCTACGAGCAGTACTTC. V is TRBV2 and J is TRBJ2-7; D uncertain. CDR1 is SNHLY, CDR2 FYNNEI, per germline. V was trimmed by 0 bases and J by 2 bases, leaving 11 bases between them. The CDR3 consists of 15 residues. The full variable domain, with the rest looked up from reference TRBV2 and TRBJ2-7, is EPEVTQTPSHQVTQMGQEVILRCVPISNHLYFYWYRQILGQKVEFLVSFYNNEISEKSEIFDDQFSVERPDGSNFTLKIRSTKLEDSAMYFCASSEARQSAYEQYFGPGTRLTVT.

V is TRBV10-3 and J is TRBJ1-6, with no clear D. V was cut by 8 bases and J by 8 bases, with 10 bases left in between. CDR1 is ENHRY and CDR2 is SYGVKD in the germline V gene. This CDR3 contains 12 residues. The CDR3 DNA reads as TGTGCCATCCGGACGGTGGATTCACCCCTCCACTTT. This gives the protein CAIRTVDSPLHF.

The CDR3 is CASSELGSSGNTIYF. The CDR3 region has the DNA TGTGCCAGCAGTGAACTGGGTTCCTCTGGAAACACCATATATTTT. V is TRBV6-1 and J is TRBJ1-3; the D is unclear. Trimming cost V 2 bases and J 0 bases, with 8 bases left between them. From germline, CDR1 is MNHNS and CDR2 SASEGT. CDR3 size: 15 residues.

The J gene is TRBJ1-5, the V gene TRBV5-6, with a possible D match to TRBD1 (6 bases). Trimming cost V 2 bases and J 7 bases, with 13 bases left between them. The CDR3 consists of 14 residues. CDR1 SGHDT and CDR2 YYEEEE come from the germline V gene. CDR3 residues: CASSFRQDGQPQHF. The CDR3, as DNA: TGTGCCAGCAGCTTCAGACAGGATGGGCAGCCCCAGCATTTT.

V gene TRBV19 combines with J gene TRBJ1-3; 7 bases line up with TRBD1. The CDR3 runs to 15 residues. V gave up 3 bases and J gave up 4 bases; unmatched junction bases: 6. CDR1 is LNHDA, CDR2 SQIVND, per germline (reference sequence). The CDR3 sequence is CASSIFWDSGNTIYF. In nucleotides, the CDR3 is TGTGCCAGTAGTATTTTTTGGGACAGCGGAAACACCATATATTTT.

The V gene is TRBV7-2, the J gene TRBJ1-2; tentatively, D is TRBD1 (5 bases). CDR1 is SGHTA, CDR2 FQGNSA, per germline. This CDR3 comprises 14 residues. V lost 5 bases, J lost 6 bases, and 16 bases lay in between. CDR3 sequence (DNA): TGTGCCAGCAGCCGGACGACAGCGACCAATGGCTACACCTTC. This sequence encodes CASSRTTATNGYTF.

The chain combines TRBV27 with TRBJ1-5, with D perhaps matching TRBD1 (5 bases). The CDR3 consists of 14 residues. The germline V gene encodes CDR1 MNHEY and CDR2 SMNVEV (reference sequence). V was shortened by 8 bases and J by 7 bases, with 18 bases between the two germline ends. The CDR3 DNA is TGTGCCAGCTCCGCCCGGAGGGGCGGACAGCCCCAGCATTTT. Protein: CASSARRGGQPQHF.

The genes are TRBV28 and TRBJ2-5, with 13 bases fitting TRBD2. The CDR3 has 16 residues. CDR1 MDHEN and CDR2 SYDVKM come from the germline V gene. V lost 8 bases to trimming and J lost 5 bases; unmatched junction nucleotides: 11. The CDR3 reads CASFDGTSGAGETQYF. DNA for the CDR3: TGTGCCAGCTTTGATGGGACTAGCGGGGCAGGGGAGACCCAGTACTTC.

The chain couples TRBV28 to TRBJ2-2; perhaps TRBD2 as D (6 bases). V shed 3 bases and J shed 7 bases, with 6 bases lying between them. CDR1 and CDR2 from the germline V gene are MDHEN and SYDVKM. The CDR3 spans 12 residues. This chain's CDR3 is CASSLGGGELFF. The CDR3 bases are TGTGCCAGCAGTTTGGGGGGCGGGGAGCTGTTTTTT. The full variable domain, its missing parts supplied by reference TRBV28 and TRBJ2-2, is DVKVTQSSRYLVKRTGEKVFLECVQDMDHENMFWYRQDPGLGLRLIYFSYDVKMKEKGDIPEGYSVSREKKERFSLILESASTNQTSMYLCASSLGGGELFFGEGSRLTVL.

The sample holds one count of this clone. CDR3 DNA sequence: TGTGCCATAACCGGATCTCGAAGCTACACCTTC. Its protein is CAITGSRSYTF. The chain combines TRBV7-9 with TRBJ1-2; unclear D gene. The V gene lost 10 bases and the J gene lost 9 bases, with 15 bases spanning the gap. CDR1 is SEHNR and CDR2 is FQNEAQ in the germline V gene (reference sequence). The CDR3 extends over 11 amino acids.

The gene calls are TRBV6-6 and TRBJ1-2, with D maybe TRBD1 (6 bases). The CDR3 contains 12 residues. Germline V gene sequence: CDR1 MNHNY, CDR2 SVGAGI (reference sequence). V shed 4 bases and J shed 8 bases, with 11 bases lying between them. CDR3 nucleotide sequence: TGTGCCAGCAGTTTCAGGGGTCACGGCTACACCTTC. Its protein is CASSFRGHGYTF.

V and J are TRBV5-1 and TRBJ2-1; TRBD2 matches 8 bases. The CDR3 totals 15 residues. V was clipped by 4 bases and J by 4 bases; unmatched bases: 7. Germline V gene data show CDR1 as SGHRS and CDR2 as YFSETQ. The CDR3 spells CASSPGTSEYNEQFF. The CDR3 nucleotides are TGCGCCAGCAGCCCCGGGACTAGTGAGTACAATGAGCAGTTCTTC.

The gene calls are TRBV7-9 and TRBJ2-3; 10 bases agree with TRBD2. V gave up 4 bases and J gave up 4 bases; unmatched junction bases: 8. The CDR3 spans 16 residues. Germline CDR1 is SEHNR and CDR2 is FQNEAQ (reference sequence). CDR3 nucleotide sequence: TGTGCCAGCAGCTATTGGACTAGCGGTCTGGCAGATACGCAGTATTTT. This sequence encodes CASSYWTSGLADTQYF.

On this clone: The junction and the germline gene differ at one end; a read error may be behind it. The gene calls are TRBV7-9 and TRBJ1-5; 10 positions agree with TRBD1. This CDR3 contains 15 residues. The germline CDR1 and CDR2 sequences are SEHNR and FQNEAQ (reference sequence). The DNA of the CDR3 is TGTGCCAACAGCTCGGGACAGGGGACGGGTCAGCCCCAGCATTTT. Its translation is CANSSGQGTGQPQHF.

This clone was detected once. This sequence joins TRBV5-1 and TRBJ2-5; D is undetermined. Trimming took off 1 base at V and 5 bases at J, with 6 bases between the two ends. CDR3 size: 12 residues. Looked up from germline, CDR1 is SGHRS and CDR2 is YFSETQ. This CDR3 reads CASSLIPETQYF. Written as DNA, the CDR3 is TGCGCCAGCAGCTTGATCCCGGAGACCCAGTACTTC.

The chain has TRBV7-9 and TRBJ2-7, with D hard to call. Trimming cost V 3 bases and J 4 bases, with 7 bases left between them. This CDR3 comprises 12 residues. CDR1 and CDR2 from the germline V gene are SEHNR and FQNEAQ (reference sequence). The CDR3 region is CASSFTLYEQYF. CDR3 DNA: TGTGCCAGCAGCTTTACCCTTTACGAGCAGTACTTC.

The V and J genes are TRBV5-1 and TRBJ1-3, with 7 positions matching TRBD1. Germline trimming cut 4 bases from V and 0 bases from J; bases unmatched to any gene: 16. Germline V gene sequence: CDR1 SGHRS, CDR2 YFSETQ. The CDR3 totals 19 residues. In nucleotides, the CDR3 is TGCGCCAGCAGCACCTCGGGACAGTCCCAATTTGCCTCTGGAAACACCATATATTTT. Amino acid sequence: CASSTSGQSQFASGNTIYF.

The chain couples TRBV27 to TRBJ2-7; perhaps TRBD2 as D (7 bases). The germline V gene encodes CDR1 MNHEY and CDR2 SMNVEV (reference sequence). The CDR3 length is 15 residues. The V end was cut by 5 bases, the J end by 4 bases, with 18 bases between. DNA for the CDR3: TGTGCCAGCAGTCCTAAGGGGGGGGGCACTTACGAGCAGTACGTC. Protein: CASSPKGGGTYEQYV.

The chain has TRBV6-5 and TRBJ2-5; unclear D gene. The germline V gene has CDR1 MNHEY and CDR2 SVGAGI. The V gene lost 4 bases and the J gene lost 5 bases, with 14 bases spanning the gap. This CDR3 region has 14 residues. This CDR3 is CASSFAGLVETQYF. The CDR3 DNA sequence: TGTGCCAGCAGTTTTGCCGGGTTAGTGGAGACCCAGTACTTC.

This clone was picked up one time. The chain recombines TRBV6-1 with TRBJ1-2; D gene uncertain. CDR1 MNHNS and CDR2 SASEGT come from the germline V gene. CDR3 length equals 14 residues. The ends were cut back, 3 bases at V and 8 bases at J, with 16 bases in the middle. CDR3 sequence: CASSEGGSGRGYTF. CDR3 bases: TGTGCCAGCAGTGAGGGAGGGAGCGGACGAGGCTACACCTTC.

The rearrangement joins TRBV10-2 to TRBJ2-3; a weak D match, TRBD1 (6 bases). Trimming took off 9 bases at V and 0 bases at J, with 34 bases between the two ends. CDR1 WSHSY and CDR2 SAAADI come from the germline V gene. The CDR3 consists of 21 residues. The CDR3: CASYPLLNRDNQGGSTDTQYF. In nucleotides, the CDR3 is TGCGCCAGTTATCCCCTCCTCAACCGGGACAACCAAGGCGGTAGCACAGATACGCAGTATTTT.

This sequence joins TRBV11-2 and TRBJ1-5, with a tentative D call TRBD1 (5 bases). The CDR3 is 12 residues long. V was clipped by 5 bases and J by 6 bases, with 8 bases between them. CDR1 is SGHAT, CDR2 FQNNGV, per germline. The CDR3 nucleotides read TGTGCCAGCAGCGATAGGGGTCAGCCCCAGCATTTT. This encodes CASSDRGQPQHF.

This clone occurred once. The rearrangement uses TRBV18 and TRBJ2-5, with a tentative D call TRBD2 (7 bases). V was shortened by 0 bases and J by 5 bases, with 13 bases between the two germline ends. The CDR3 covers 15 residues. Germline V gives CDR1 KGHSH, CDR2 LQKENI. CDR3 nucleotides: TGTGCCAGCTCACCACCGGCGGGGGCGCGTGAGACCCAGTACTTC. This encodes CASSPPAGARETQYF.